The clone carrying this T cell receptor beta chain came up once. This entry belongs to a study of somatic mutations in cytotoxic T cells in rheumatoid arthritis. On the study more broadly: Prior to any treatment and right after diagnosis, patient blood (approximately 33 ml EDTA) was drawn.

This CDR3 spans 17 amino acids. The germline gives CDR1 MNHEY, CDR2 SMNVEV (reference sequence). The germline V and J ends were trimmed by 0 bases and 1 base, with 15 bases remaining between them. The table came from immunoSEQ multiplex PCR; TCRdb's copy has only in-frame clones and leaves some out. The repertoire holds about 11,000 clones, 82% seen once, with under 9.5% in the top ten. The sample was CD8+ T cells sorted from blood. The clonotype originates from a woman in her sixties or seventies with rheumatoid arthritis. This chain connects TRBV27 to TRBJ1-1, with a weak D call TRBD1 (5 bases). CDR3 region: CASSLSQGGMSNTEAFF. The CDR3 region has the DNA TGTGCCAGCAGTTTATCCCAGGGAGGGATGTCGAACACTGAAGCTTTCTTT.